This T cell receptor (beta chain) was profiled in a study of control samples from healthy donors and cancer patients. V gave up 4 bases and J gave up 6 bases; unmatched junction bases: 5. Germline CDR1 is SNHLY and CDR2 is FYNNEI. CDR3 length: 14 amino acids. Repertoires were generated with immunoSEQ multiplex PCR, while TCRdb's copy carries only in-frame clones and drops some. The sample carries more than 95,000 clones, 80% to 90% recorded once. The receptor comes from a woman in her 50s with colorectal cancer. The specimen sequenced was PBMCs. The chain has TRBV2 and TRBJ1-5; TRBD1 aligns across 8 bases. This CDR3 reads CASSVGQGAQPQHF. The CDR3 nucleotides are TGTGCCAGCAGTGTAGGGCAGGGGGCTCAGCCCCAGCATTTT.